A selection of T cell receptor beta chains follows, all from one sample in a study of cytomegalovirus exposure and HLA in healthy donors. Libraries were prepared by immunoSEQ multiplex PCR; TCRdb keeps only in-frame clonotypes and omits some of them. The table has roughly 200,000 clones, around four fifths seen once. Sequenced: PBMCs. These receptors were taken from a middle-aged man in good health and CMV-seropositive. Each CDR3 is given with its conserved first and last residue. The order of the fields is clone size, J gene, D gene, V gene, CDR3 DNA, CDR3 protein. D genes are given only for firm matches. Some rows have no size entry. The others give once, few or many, or a class for an expanded clone.

.,TRBJ1-4,.,TRBV7-9,TGTGCCAGCAGCTTAAACCAGGGTAATGAAAAACTGTTTTTT,CASSLNQGNEKLFF
few,TRBJ1-2,TRBD1,TRBV6-1,TGTGCCAGCAGTTATGGGGACAGCTTCTATGGCTACACCTTC,CASSYGDSFYGYTF
.,TRBJ2-2,.,TRBV15,TGTGCCACCAGCAGGACAGAAAACACCGGGGAGCTGTTTTTT,CATSRTENTGELFF
few,TRBJ1-5,.,TRBV19,TGTGCCAGTAGGTATAGCAATCAGCCCCAGCATTTT,CASRYSNQPQHF
.,TRBJ2-5,TRBD1,TRBV6-5,TGTGCCAGCAAGAGGGGGCCGATGGGGGAGACCCAGTACTTC,CASKRGPMGETQYF
.,TRBJ1-1,.,TRBV28,TGTGCCAGCACCTCAAGGAGGGGACCCGGCCGCGCGAACACTGAAGCTTTCTTT,CASTSRRGPGRANTEAFF
.,TRBJ2-2,.,TRBV5-4,TGTGCCAGCAGCTTTCGGGACACCGGGGAGCTGTTTTTT,CASSFRDTGELFF
.,TRBJ2-7,.,TRBV19,TGTGCCAGTAGTCATGCATCTACCTACGAGCAGTACTTC,CASSHASTYEQYF
.,TRBJ2-7,.,TRBV5-1,TGCGCCAGCAGCTTGTCTACTGGTTCCTCCTGCGAGCAGTACTTC,CASSLSTGSSCEQYF
.,TRBJ2-1,TRBD1,TRBV6-6,TGTGCCAGCAGTTACTCGAGCGGACAGGGCGAGAATGAGCAGTTCTTC,CASSYSSGQGENEQFF
.,TRBJ1-2,.,TRBV6-1,TGTGCCAGCAGTGACGGGTTCTACTATGGCTACACCTTC,CASSDGFYYGYTF
.,TRBJ1-1,.,TRBV5-1,TGCGCCAGCGGGCCGGACAGACAGAACACTGAAGCTTTCTTT,CASGPDRQNTEAFF
.,TRBJ1-1,.,TRBV6-6,TGTGCCAGCAGTTACCAACAGGGATCTGAAGCTTTCTTT,CASSYQQGSEAFF
few,TRBJ2-6,.,TRBV18,TGTGCCAGCTCACCACGACAGTCTGGGGCCAACGTCCTGACTTTC,CASSPRQSGANVLTF
once,TRBJ2-5,TRBD2,TRBV7-2,TGTGCCAGCACCCTCGCGGCGGGAGTTGGGGAGCAGTACTTC,CASTLAAGVGEQYF
.,TRBJ2-1,.,TRBV5-1,TGCGCCAGCAGCTTCGACAATGAGCAGTTCTTC,CASSFDNEQFF
.,TRBJ1-2,.,TRBV12-1,TGTGCCAGCAGCTTTGAATTGGGGGCCCTCCGGAATGGCTACACCTTC,CASSFELGALRNGYTF
.,TRBJ1-1,.,TRBV14,TGTGCCAGCAGCCTAGGAGGCCGGTGGACTGAAGCTTTCTTT,CASSLGGRWTEAFF
.,TRBJ1-4,.,TRBV5-1,TGCGCCAGCAGCCCTGGCGGGGGGCGAGGTGAAAAACTGTTTTTT,CASSPGGGRGEKLFF
.,TRBJ2-3,TRBD2,TRBV13,TGTGCCAGCAGCCTCCTAGCGGGATCGTTCCCAGATACGCAGTATTTT,CASSLLAGSFPDTQYF
.,TRBJ2-7,TRBD1,TRBV29-1,TGCAGCGTTGACCCACAGGGGGCTTTCACCTACGAGCAGTACTTC,CSVDPQGAFTYEQYF
.,TRBJ2-7,.,TRBV5-6,TGTGCCAGCAGCCCGGGGGGCGGCTTCTACTCCTACGAGCAGTACTTC,CASSPGGGFYSYEQYF
.,TRBJ2-2,TRBD2,TRBV5-1,TGCGCCAGCAATAGAGGACTAGCGGGAGGGCACGGGGAGCTGTTTTTT,CASNRGLAGGHGELFF
.,TRBJ2-1,TRBD2,TRBV9,TGTGCCAGCAGCGTAGGTTGGGGGAGGGGTTACAATGAGCAGTTCTTC,CASSVGWGRGYNEQFF
.,TRBJ1-2,.,TRBV28,TGTGCCAGCAGTTTTCCCAGGATTAACTATGGCTACACCTTC,CASSFPRINYGYTF
few,TRBJ1-1,.,TRBV4-3,TGCGCCAGCAGCCAGGACAGGAACACTGAAGCTTTCTTT,CASSQDRNTEAFF
.,TRBJ1-1,TRBD1,TRBV5-4,TGTGCCAGCAGCTTTCCCCGGGGACAGGGGGGGAACACTGAAGCTTTCTTT,CASSFPRGQGGNTEAFF
.,TRBJ1-1,.,TRBV30,TGTGCCTGGATACAGAGGAACACTGAAGCTTTCTTT,CAWIQRNTEAFF
.,TRBJ1-4,.,TRBV4-1,TGCGCCAGCAGACTTACCGACACGAATAATGAAAAACTGTTTTTT,CASRLTDTNNEKLFF
.,TRBJ2-7,TRBD1,TRBV9,TGTGCCAGCAGCGCGACAGGGCAAAGCACCTACGAGCAGTACTTC,CASSATGQSTYEQYF
once,TRBJ1-5,.,TRBV7-6,TGTGCCAGCAGCTTAGGGGGAGCTCAGCCCCAGCATTTT,CASSLGGAQPQHF
.,TRBJ2-3,TRBD1,TRBV9,TGTGCCAGCAGCGAGACAGGGACCACAGATACGCAGTATTTT,CASSETGTTDTQYF
.,TRBJ2-7,.,TRBV6-1,TGTGCCAGCAGTGGGGGGGACAGAAACAACGAGCAGTACTTC,CASSGGDRNNEQYF
.,TRBJ1-1,TRBD1,TRBV5-1,TGCGCCAGCAGCTCTAGACAGGGGCCCTTGAACACTGAAGCTTTCTTT,CASSSRQGPLNTEAFF
.,TRBJ2-2,TRBD1,TRBV6-1,TGTGCCAGCAGTGAAAGGGACAGGGTAAACACCGGGGAGCTGTTTTTT,CASSERDRVNTGELFF
.,TRBJ1-1,.,TRBV19,TGTGCCAGTAGTATATGGGGCCAGCCGAACACTGAAGCTTTCTTT,CASSIWGQPNTEAFF
.,TRBJ1-2,.,TRBV4-3,TGCGCCAGCAGCCACATATTTCGGGGGGCTCAGGGCTACACCTTC,CASSHIFRGAQGYTF
.,TRBJ1-5,TRBD1,TRBV4-2,TGTGCCAGCAGCCCCGGACAGGGAGGTAGCAATCAGCCCCAGCATTTT,CASSPGQGGSNQPQHF
.,TRBJ2-2,.,TRBV27,TGTGCCAGCAGTCTGAACACCGGGGAGCTGTTTTTT,CASSLNTGELFF
few,TRBJ1-5,.,TRBV19,TGTGCCAGTAGTATTCTTTTCCCGGGACGGGAGTTATGGCCCCAGCATTTT,CASSILFPGRELWPQHF
.,TRBJ2-1,TRBD2,TRBV2,TGTGCCAGCAGTGAGTACCCCGGCCTAGCGGCCTACAATGAGCAGTTCTTC,CASSEYPGLAAYNEQFF
.,TRBJ2-5,TRBD1,TRBV15,TGTGCCACGGGACAGGGGGCTCGAGAGACCCAGTACTTC,CATGQGARETQYF
.,TRBJ2-7,TRBD2,TRBV12-5,TGTGCTAGTGGTTCAGCGGGAGCCGGCGAGCAGTACTTC,CASGSAGAGEQYF
.,TRBJ1-2,.,TRBV6-5,TGTGCCAGCAGTAGGAGTAATGGGGCCTATGGCTACACCTTC,CASSRSNGAYGYTF
.,TRBJ1-4,.,TRBV7-9,TGTGCCAGCAGCCCGCCCCCCTCCGCTGGCAATGAAAAACTGTTTTTT,CASSPPPSAGNEKLFF
once,TRBJ2-2,TRBD2,TRBV5-1,TGCGCCAGCAGCTTAGGAGCGGGAGGGACCGGGGAGCTGTTTTTT,CASSLGAGGTGELFF
.,TRBJ2-1,.,TRBV10-1,TGCGCCAGCAGTACACAGGGTGGTGAGCAGTTCTTC,CASSTQGGEQFF
once,TRBJ2-7,TRBD1,TRBV5-6,TGTGCCAGCAGCTCAACGGGACAGGGGTACGAGCAGTACTTC,CASSSTGQGYEQYF
.,TRBJ1-2,TRBD1,TRBV14,TGTGCCAGCAGCCAAGTCGGGACAGGAATCTATGGCTACACCTTC,CASSQVGTGIYGYTF
few,TRBJ1-5,.,TRBV9,TGTGCCAGCAGCGGACAGGAAGATCAGCCCCAGCATTTT,CASSGQEDQPQHF
.,TRBJ2-7,TRBD1,TRBV7-9,TGTGCCAGCAGCTTGACAGGGGTTCTCTACGAGCAGTACTTC,CASSLTGVLYEQYF
.,TRBJ2-7,TRBD2,TRBV5-6,TGTGCCAGCAGCTTTTTCGGGAGGGCCGGGGGTGACGAGCAGTACTTC,CASSFFGRAGGDEQYF